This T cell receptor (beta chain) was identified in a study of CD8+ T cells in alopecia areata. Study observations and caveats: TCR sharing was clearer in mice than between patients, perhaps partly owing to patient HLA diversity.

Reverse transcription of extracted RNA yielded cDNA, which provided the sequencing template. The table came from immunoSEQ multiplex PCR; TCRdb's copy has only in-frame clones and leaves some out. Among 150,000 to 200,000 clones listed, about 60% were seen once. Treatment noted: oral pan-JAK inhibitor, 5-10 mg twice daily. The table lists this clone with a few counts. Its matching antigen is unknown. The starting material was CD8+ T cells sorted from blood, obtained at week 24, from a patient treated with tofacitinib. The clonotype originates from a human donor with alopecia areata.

The CDR3 DNA follows: TGTGCCAGCAGTGAATGGGAGACCCAGTACTTC. Translation: CASSEWETQYF. This chain uses TRBV2 with TRBJ2-5; D is undetermined. The CDR3 covers 11 residues. The ends were cut back, 2 bases at V and 5 bases at J, with 3 bases in the middle. The germline CDR1 and CDR2 sequences are SNHLY and FYNNEI. The whole variable domain, filled in from reference TRBV2 and TRBJ2-5, reads EPEVTQTPSHQVTQMGQEVILRCVPISNHLYFYWYRQILGQKVEFLVSFYNNEISEKSEIFDDQFSVERPDGSNFTLKIRSTKLEDSAMYFCASSEWETQYFGPGTRLLVL.